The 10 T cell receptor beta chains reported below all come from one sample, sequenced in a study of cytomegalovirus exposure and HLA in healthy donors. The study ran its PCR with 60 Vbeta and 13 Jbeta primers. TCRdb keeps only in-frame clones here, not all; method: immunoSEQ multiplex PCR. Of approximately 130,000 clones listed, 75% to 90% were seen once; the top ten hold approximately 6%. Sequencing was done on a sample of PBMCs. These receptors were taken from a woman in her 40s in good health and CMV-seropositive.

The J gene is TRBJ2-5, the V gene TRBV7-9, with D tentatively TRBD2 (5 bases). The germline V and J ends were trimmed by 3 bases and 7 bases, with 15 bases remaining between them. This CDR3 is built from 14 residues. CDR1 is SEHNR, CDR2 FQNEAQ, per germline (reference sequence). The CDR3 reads CASSFPVTRGTQYF. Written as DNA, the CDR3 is TGTGCCAGCAGCTTTCCTGTTACTCGGGGGACCCAGTACTTC.

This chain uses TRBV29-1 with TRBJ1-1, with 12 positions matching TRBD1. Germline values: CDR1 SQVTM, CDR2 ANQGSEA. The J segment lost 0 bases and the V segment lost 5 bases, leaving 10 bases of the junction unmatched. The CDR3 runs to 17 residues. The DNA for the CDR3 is TGCAGCGTTTCCCGTCCCGGGACAGGGGGCGTGAACACTGAAGCTTTCTTT. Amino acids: CSVSRPGTGGVNTEAFF.

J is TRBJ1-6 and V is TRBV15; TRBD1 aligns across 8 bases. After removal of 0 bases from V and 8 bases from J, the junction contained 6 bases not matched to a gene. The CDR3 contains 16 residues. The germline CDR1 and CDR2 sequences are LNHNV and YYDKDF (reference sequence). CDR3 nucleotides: TGTGCCACCAGCAGAGATTTTGACAGGGGAGATTCACCCCTCCACTTT. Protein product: CATSRDFDRGDSPLHF.

The CDR3 DNA follows: TGTGCCAGCAGCTTGGGGCTGACTAGCGGGAGTATCCATGAGCAGTTCTTC. Protein sequence: CASSLGLTSGSIHEQFF. The chain employs TRBV5-5 and TRBJ2-1; 12 bases align to TRBD2. Germline CDR1 SGHKS, CDR2 YYEKEE (reference sequence). This CDR3 is built from 17 residues. The trim removed 0 bases at V and 8 bases at J, leaving 9 bases unmatched.

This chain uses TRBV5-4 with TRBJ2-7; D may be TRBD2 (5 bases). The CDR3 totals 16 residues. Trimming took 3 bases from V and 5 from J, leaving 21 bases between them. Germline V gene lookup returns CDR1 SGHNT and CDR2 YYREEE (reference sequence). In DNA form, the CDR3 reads TGTGCCAGCAGCTCTACCCGGACTTCACTTCGGAACGAGCAGTACTTC. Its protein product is CASSSTRTSLRNEQYF.

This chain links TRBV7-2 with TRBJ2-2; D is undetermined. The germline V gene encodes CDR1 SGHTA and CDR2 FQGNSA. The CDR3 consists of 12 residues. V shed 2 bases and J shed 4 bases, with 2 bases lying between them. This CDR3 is CASSLLTGELFF. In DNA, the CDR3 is TGTGCCAGCAGCTTACTCACCGGGGAGCTGTTTTTT. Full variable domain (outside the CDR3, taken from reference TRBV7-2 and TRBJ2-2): GAGVSQSPSNKVTEKGKDVELRCDPISGHTALYWYRQSLGQGLEFLIYFQGNSAPDKSGLPSDRFSAERTGGSVSTLTIQRTQQEDSAVYLCASSLLTGELFFGEGSRLTVL.

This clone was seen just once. CDR3 bases: TGTGCCAGTAGGTTGTGGGAGGGAAACATTCAGTACTTC. Residues: CASRLWEGNIQYF. The V call is TRBV19, the J call TRBJ2-4, with TRBD2 identical over 7 bases. After removal of 6 bases from V and 6 bases from J, the junction contained 5 bases not matched to a gene. The germline V gene has CDR1 LNHDA and CDR2 SQIVND (reference sequence). There are 13 residues in the CDR3.

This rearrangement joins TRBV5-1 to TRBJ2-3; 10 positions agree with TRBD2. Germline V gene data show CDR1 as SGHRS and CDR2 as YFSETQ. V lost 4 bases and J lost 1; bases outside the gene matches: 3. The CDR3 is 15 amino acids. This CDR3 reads CASSQGTSGTDTQYF. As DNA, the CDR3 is TGCGCCAGCAGCCAGGGGACTAGCGGCACAGATACGCAGTATTTT.

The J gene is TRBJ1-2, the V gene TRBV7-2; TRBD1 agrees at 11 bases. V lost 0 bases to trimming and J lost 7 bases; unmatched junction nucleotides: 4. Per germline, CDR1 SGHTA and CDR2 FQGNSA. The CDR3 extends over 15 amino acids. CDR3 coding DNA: TGTGCCAGCAGCTTAGCCCAGGGACAGGGGGGTGGCTACACCTTC. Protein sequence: CASSLAQGQGGGYTF.

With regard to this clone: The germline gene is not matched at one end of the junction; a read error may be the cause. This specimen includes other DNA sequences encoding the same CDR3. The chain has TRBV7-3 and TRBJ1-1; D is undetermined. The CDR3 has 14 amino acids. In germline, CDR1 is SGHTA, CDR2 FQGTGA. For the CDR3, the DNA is TGTGCTAGCAGCTTAGGGCCCTCGAACACTGAAGCTTTCTTT. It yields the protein CASSLGPSNTEAFF.